These 32 T cell receptor beta chains were all obtained from the same sample, sequenced in a study of T cell responses to AZD1222 COVID-19 vaccine. The data were produced by immunoSEQ multiplex PCR, yet TCRdb's version contains in-frame clones alone and is incomplete. The table lists some 180,000 clones, approximately 90% of them singletons. The sample consisted of peripheral blood, taken 28 days after the second AZD1222 dose. The receptors come from an adult who received the AZD1222 COVID-19 vaccine.

The chain uses TRBV27 and TRBJ2-7, with D unresolved. Germline CDR1 reads MNHEY; CDR2 reads SMNVEV (reference sequence). V lost 6 bases, J lost 7 bases, and 22 bases lay in between. This CDR3 spans 15 amino acids. The CDR3: CASRVRAAGFGEQYF. CDR3 DNA sequence: TGTGCCAGCAGAGTTAGGGCGGCTGGGTTCGGGGAGCAGTACTTC.

V gene TRBV5-1 combines with J gene TRBJ1-1; 8 nucleotides match TRBD1. Germline CDR1 SGHRS, CDR2 YFSETQ. The CDR3 has 14 residues. V shed 4 bases, J shed 5 bases, and the junction held 7 bases outside the gene matches. The CDR3 DNA follows: TGCGCCAGCAGCCCGGACAGGGTTGAGACTGAAGCTTTCTTT. It codes for CASSPDRVETEAFF.

The chain carries TRBV19 and TRBJ1-3, with 9 positions matching TRBD1. The CDR3 runs 15 residues. The ends lost 6 bases at V and 3 bases at J; junction bases unmatched: 6. Per the germline V gene, CDR1 is LNHDA and CDR2 is SQIVND (reference sequence). CDR3 loop: CASRITGGGGNTIYF. Written as DNA, the CDR3 is TGTGCCAGTAGGATCACAGGGGGCGGTGGAAACACCATATATTTT.

This clone was found a few times. The chain couples TRBV7-6 to TRBJ1-6, with TRBD1 identical over 8 bases. The junction had 6 bases not matched to a gene; V was cut back by 2 bases and J by 9 bases. The CDR3 covers 15 residues. Germline V gene lookup returns CDR1 SGHVS and CDR2 FNYEAQ. CDR3 residues: CASSLQGARSSPLHF. The CDR3 coding sequence is TGTGCCAGCAGCTTACAGGGGGCTAGGAGTTCACCCCTCCACTTT. Supplemented by reference TRBV7-6 and TRBJ1-6, the full variable domain reads GAGVSQSPRYKVTKRGQDVALRCDPISGHVSLYWYRQALGQGPEFLTYFNYEAQQDKSGLPNDRFSAERPEGSISTLTIQRTEQRDSAMYRCASSLQGARSSPLHFGNGTRLTVT.

The J gene is TRBJ2-2, the V gene TRBV5-1, with 8 nucleotides matching TRBD1. This CDR3 spans 16 amino acids. Germline V CDR1 and CDR2: SGHRS, YFSETQ. Trimming removed 4 bases from V and 1 base from J; junction bases left unmatched: 6. The CDR3 coding sequence is TGCGCCAGCAGCCCATGGACAGGGCTGAACACCGGGGAGCTGTTTTTT. Amino acids: CASSPWTGLNTGELFF.

J is TRBJ2-1 and V is TRBV6-5, with 10 bases matching TRBD1. With V trimmed by 6 bases and J by 9 bases, 11 bases remained unmatched. CDR1 MNHEY and CDR2 SVGAGI come from the germline V gene. The CDR3 runs 15 residues. The CDR3 protein is CASSRTGGRSSEQFF. The CDR3 DNA sequence: TGTGCCAGCAGCCGGACAGGGGGTAGATCAAGTGAGCAGTTCTTC.

This rearrangement joins TRBV25-1 to TRBJ2-1; 9 bases are a match to TRBD2. CDR3 length: 16 residues. From germline, CDR1 is MGHDK and CDR2 SYGVNS. V trimming: 2 bases; J trimming: 12 bases; junction bases outside the gene matches: 14. The DNA for the CDR3 is TGTGCCAGCAGTGAAATCGGGCTAGCGGGGCCAGGATTGCAGTTCTTC. It specifies CASSEIGLAGPGLQFF.

The chain uses TRBV10-1 and TRBJ1-2; weak D call: TRBD1 (6 bases). Germline V lookup: CDR1 WNHNN, CDR2 SYGVQD (reference sequence). The germline V and J ends were trimmed by 5 bases and 2 bases, with 9 bases remaining between them. The CDR3 is 13 amino acids. The CDR3 nucleotides read TGCGCCAGCAGTAGAGGACAGAACTATGGCTACACCTTC. This encodes CASSRGQNYGYTF.

This chain uses TRBV4-1 with TRBJ1-2, with D hard to call. This CDR3 has 17 residues. The germline CDR1 and CDR2 sequences are MGHRA and YSYEKL. V was cut by 1 base and J by 6 bases, with 21 bases left in between. CDR3 coding DNA: TGCGCCAGCAGCCAAGGATTAGGAACGGGATCCCTCGATGGCTACACCTTC. Residues: CASSQGLGTGSLDGYTF.

This clone was recorded once. V and J are TRBV7-9 and TRBJ2-4; D uncertain. Trimming took off 1 base at V and 7 bases at J, with 5 bases between the two ends. Germline V gives CDR1 SEHNR, CDR2 FQNEAQ (reference sequence). The CDR3 sequence is 12 residues long. The CDR3 sequence: CASSLVENIQYF. CDR3 nucleotides: TGTGCCAGCAGCTTAGTGGAGAACATTCAGTACTTC.

CDR3 in amino acids: CASSIGPAQTNEQFF. The CDR3 bases are TGTGCCAGTAGTATCGGGCCAGCGCAGACCAATGAGCAGTTCTTC. The chain recombines TRBV19 with TRBJ2-1; no definite D call. With 3 bases removed from V and 6 bases from J, the gap between germline ends came to 15 bases. CDR1 and CDR2 (germline): LNHDA, SQIVND (reference sequence). The length of the CDR3 is 15 residues.

The chain combines TRBV2 with TRBJ2-6; D is ambiguous. This CDR3 region has 13 residues. With 1 base removed from V and 3 bases from J, the gap between germline ends came to 1 base. The germline V gene has CDR1 SNHLY and CDR2 FYNNEI. DNA of the CDR3: TGTGCCAGCAGTGAAGGTGGGGCCAACGTCCTGACTTTC. Translated, it gives CASSEGGANVLTF.

The chain employs TRBV12-3 or TRBV12-4 and TRBJ1-1; a possible D gene is TRBD1 (5 bases). This CDR3 has 11 residues. Trimming shortened V by 6 bases and J by 11 bases, and 13 bases separated the two germline ends. The CDR3 loop is CASRYSGGAFF. The CDR3 region has the DNA TGTGCCAGCAGATACTCGGGGGGGGCTTTCTTT.

This rearrangement joins TRBV6-2 or TRBV6-3 to TRBJ2-1, with 9 bases that match TRBD2. The V segment lost 4 bases and the J segment 5 bases; nucleotides outside the gene matches: 12. In germline, CDR1 is MNHEY, CDR2 SVGEGT. The CDR3 sequence is 17 residues long. The CDR3 here is CASSFWGVAGAHNEQFF. As DNA, the CDR3 is TGTGCCAGCAGTTTTTGGGGGGTAGCGGGGGCCCACAATGAGCAGTTCTTC.

The gene calls are TRBV7-8 and TRBJ1-5, with D perhaps TRBD1 (6 bases). Between the trimmed V and J ends, which lost 1 base and 7 bases, there was a span of 11 bases. Germline V lookup: CDR1 SGHVS, CDR2 FQNEAQ. The CDR3 runs to 14 residues. The CDR3 sequence: CASSLETGSQPQHF. In nucleotides, the CDR3 is TGTGCCAGCAGCTTAGAGACAGGCTCCCAGCCCCAGCATTTT. The full variable domain, with the rest looked up from reference TRBV7-8 and TRBJ1-5, is GAGVSQSPRYKVAKRGQDVALRCDPISGHVSLFWYQQALGQGPEFLTYFQNEAQLDKSGLPSDRFFAERPEGSVSTLKIQRTQQEDSAVYLCASSLETGSQPQHFGDGTRLSIL.

This clone was counted once. The rearrangement uses TRBV30 and TRBJ1-1; 8 nucleotides align to TRBD1. The trim removed 0 bases at V and 1 base at J, leaving 1 base unmatched. CDR3 length: 14 amino acids. From germline, CDR1 is GTSNPN and CDR2 SVGIG (reference sequence). The CDR3 region has the DNA TGTGCCTGGAGTGTAGGGACAGGGAACACTGAAGCTTTCTTT. As protein: CAWSVGTGNTEAFF.

The chain links TRBV6-2 or TRBV6-3 to TRBJ1-2; D ambiguous. The CDR3 runs 11 residues. Germline V lookup: CDR1 MNHEY, CDR2 SVGEGT. The V end was cut by 1 base, the J end by 6 bases, with 3 bases between. The CDR3 sequence is CASSYFDGYTF. The CDR3 DNA reads TGTGCCAGCAGTTACTTCGATGGCTACACCTTC.

The gene calls are TRBV7-2 and TRBJ2-1; 10 bases are shared with TRBD2. J was trimmed by 4 bases and V by 7 bases; bases with no gene match: 7. CDR1 is SGHTA, CDR2 FQGNSA, per germline. The CDR3 is made up of 15 amino acids. The CDR3 bases are TGTGCCAGCAACGAACTAGCGGGGAAATACAATGAGCAGTTCTTC. Protein product: CASNELAGKYNEQFF.

J is TRBJ1-5 and V is TRBV15, with 7 bases matching TRBD1. The J segment lost 2 bases and the V segment lost 4 bases, leaving 8 bases of the junction unmatched. This CDR3 comprises 16 residues. Germline CDR1 LNHNV, CDR2 YYDKDF (reference sequence). The CDR3 protein is CATSTLRQGGNQPQHF. The CDR3 region has the DNA TGTGCCACCAGCACCCTACGACAGGGCGGCAATCAGCCCCAGCATTTT.

For the CDR3, the DNA is TGTGCCAGCAGCTGGCCTGGGGCGCAGGGCGGGGAGACCCAGTACTTC. Its translation: CASSWPGAQGGETQYF. The chain links TRBV5-4 to TRBJ2-5; D might be TRBD1 or TRBD2, each matching 5 bases. V dropped 3 bases and J dropped 5 bases, with 20 bases sitting between them. Germline assignment: CDR1 SGHNT and CDR2 YYREEE (reference sequence). The CDR3 contains 16 residues.

This rearrangement joins TRBV5-1 to TRBJ2-7, with TRBD1 identical over 10 bases. CDR3 size: 14 residues. The germline CDR1 and CDR2 sequences are SGHRS and YFSETQ. Trimming removed 3 bases from V and 5 bases from J; junction bases left unmatched: 5. The CDR3 spells CASSSWTGGNEQYF. Written as DNA, the CDR3 is TGCGCCAGCAGCTCCTGGACAGGGGGGAACGAGCAGTACTTC.

This clone was seen once. The chain links TRBV24-1 to TRBJ2-3, with 9 bases fitting TRBD1. The length of the CDR3 is 15 residues. Germline V lookup: CDR1 KGHDR, CDR2 SFDVKD. Trimming cost V 4 bases and J 6 bases; bases outside gene matches: 7. The CDR3 DNA reads TGTGCCACCAGTGACGCCACAGGGGGCAGGGATACGCAGTATTTT. It yields the protein CATSDATGGRDTQYF.

Comment on this clone: Mismatch with germline at one junction end may stem from a read error. The chain has TRBV7-7 and TRBJ2-5, with 11 bases matching TRBD2. The CDR3 runs to 17 residues. Looked up from germline, CDR1 is SSHAT and CDR2 is FNYEAQ (reference sequence). Written as DNA, the CDR3 is TGTGCTAGCAGCTTAGCCACTAGCGGGGGATCGGGGGAGACCCAGTACTTC. Translation: CASSLATSGGSGETQYF.

V gene TRBV6-1 combines with J gene TRBJ2-7; possibly TRBD1 for D (6 bases). Trimming pared 2 bases from V and 4 bases from J, leaving 15 bases between. This CDR3 contains 15 residues. Germline lookup yields CDR1 MNHNS and CDR2 SASEGT. The CDR3 loop reads CASSEYTQGLYEQYF. Written as DNA, the CDR3 is TGTGCCAGCAGTGAATATACGCAGGGGTTGTACGAGCAGTACTTC.

The rearrangement links TRBV5-5 to TRBJ2-7; D gene ambiguous. V was shortened by 3 bases and J by 2 bases, with 12 bases between the two germline ends. This CDR3 has 14 residues. CDR1 and CDR2 from the germline V gene are SGHKS and YYEKEE (reference sequence). The CDR3 reads CASSSPISPYEQYF. CDR3 bases: TGTGCCAGCAGCTCACCTATAAGCCCCTACGAGCAGTACTTC.

The CDR3, as DNA: TGTGCCAGCAGCCGGGACAGGGCCCAAGATGAAGCTTTCTTT. Residues: CASSRDRAQDEAFF. The chain employs TRBV5-6 and TRBJ1-1, with 9 bases matching TRBD1. The CDR3 contains 14 residues. Germline V gene data show CDR1 as SGHDT and CDR2 as YYEEEE. The V and J ends lost 4 bases and 7 bases, in that order; junction bases with no gene match: 8. Together with reference TRBV5-6 and TRBJ1-1, the CDR3 gives the full variable domain: DAGVTQSPTHLIKTRGQQVTLRCSPKSGHDTVSWYQQALGQGPQFIFQYYEEEERQRGNFPDRFSGHQFPNYSSELNVNALLLGDSALYLCASSRDRAQDEAFFGQGTRLTVV.

V and J are TRBV6-5 and TRBJ1-2; D call uncertain. Trimming took 7 bases from V and 6 from J, leaving 18 bases between them. The CDR3 is 14 residues long. Germline V gene data show CDR1 as MNHEY and CDR2 as SVGAGI. The CDR3 protein is CASTRNGVVDGYTF. The CDR3 coding sequence is TGTGCCAGCACTAGAAATGGGGTGGTGGATGGCTACACCTTC.

This sequence joins TRBV5-5 and TRBJ1-1, with a weak D call TRBD1 (5 bases). This CDR3 contains 14 residues. V dropped 3 bases and J dropped 2 bases, with 11 bases sitting between them. Germline assignment: CDR1 SGHKS and CDR2 YYEKEE (reference sequence). CDR3 coding DNA: TGTGCCAGCAGCTGGCAGGGCGTTAACACTGAAGCTTTCTTT. Residues: CASSWQGVNTEAFF.

This clone was recorded once. The chain links TRBV30 to TRBJ1-1; D is unresolved. The CDR3 contains 14 residues. V was cut by 0 bases and J by 1 base, with 9 bases left in between. Germline V gene sequence: CDR1 GTSNPN, CDR2 SVGIG (reference sequence). The CDR3, as DNA: TGTGCCTGGAGTGTACTGGCGGGGAACACTGAAGCTTTCTTT. Translation: CAWSVLAGNTEAFF.

This chain joins TRBV3-1 (or the pseudogene TRBV3-2) and TRBJ1-1; D is undetermined. V lost 9 bases and J lost 4, with 9 bases in between. Germline CDR1 reads LGHDT; CDR2 reads YNNKEL (reference sequence). The CDR3 covers 11 residues. As DNA, the CDR3 is TGTGCCAGTCAGCGGGGCACTGAAGCTTTCTTT. It translates to CASQRGTEAFF.

As DNA, the CDR3 is TGCAGCTACCCCACGGGTGGCGGGAGGAGGCGAGGAGAGACCCAGTACTTC. Its protein is CSYPTGGGRRRGETQYF. The rearrangement joins TRBV29-1 to TRBJ2-5, with 8 bases that match TRBD2. Germline V gives CDR1 SQVTM, CDR2 ANQGSEA. The ends lost 8 bases at V and 4 bases at J; junction bases unmatched: 21. CDR3 size: 17 residues.

This clone was counted only a few times. The rearrangement uses TRBV4-3 and TRBJ2-7, with 9 nucleotides matching TRBD1. The V and J ends lost 2 bases and 9 bases, in that order; junction bases with no gene match: 8. This CDR3 comprises 14 residues. The germline CDR1 and CDR2 sequences are LGHNA and YSLEER. The CDR3 DNA follows: TGCGCCAGCAGCCAACCGGGACAGGGAAAGGGGCAGTACTTC. Translating gives CASSQPGQGKGQYF.